A single sample is the source of the 10 T cell receptor beta chains below, sequenced in a study of vaccination and CD4 T cells after COVID-19. No antigen has been identified for these receptors. Researchers used the Oncomine TCR Beta short-read assay to sequence DNA from cultured CD4+ T cells. TCRdb re-derived calls from the PCR reads in MiXCR, one entry per CDR3 protein. The sample lists about 18,000 distinct CDR3 sequences; around 43% were seen once. Documented treatment: approximately 10-day PBMC culture with coronavirus spike peptide pools or control peptides (ViraFEST assay). The source was CD4+ T cells from blood, cultured in vitro, collected before SARS-CoV-2 vaccination. All receptors come from a human donor who received a COVID-19 vaccine.

The CDR3 coding sequence is TGCAGCGCCACGGGCCTTATGAACACTGAAGCTTTCTTT. Amino acids: CSATGLMNTEAFF. V and J are TRBV29-1 and TRBJ1-1; no clear D gene. Trimming removed 7 bases from V and 0 bases from J, with 12 bases in between. Germline lookup yields CDR1 SQVTM and CDR2 ANQGSEA. The CDR3 contains 13 residues.

This rearrangement joins TRBV30 to TRBJ1-2; D is unresolved. Trimming shortened V by 2 bases and J by 8 bases, and 15 bases separated the two germline ends. CDR1 is GTSNPN and CDR2 is SVGIG in the germline V gene (reference sequence). The CDR3 extends over 13 amino acids. The CDR3 is CAWSSRNLEGYTF. CDR3 nucleotide sequence: TGTGCCTGGAGTTCGCGGAACTTGGAAGGCTACACCTTC. Full variable domain (rest looked up from reference TRBV30 and TRBJ1-2): SQTIHQWPATLVQPVGSPLSLECTVEGTSNPNLYWYRQAAGRGLQLLFYSVGIGQISSEVPQNLSASRPQDRQFILSSKKLLLSDSGFYLCAWSSRNLEGYTFGSGTRLTVV.

The V gene is TRBV21-1, the J gene TRBJ1-5; the table's D call, TRBD1, was not checked against the DNA. TRBV21-1 is a documented pseudogene. The CDR3 consists of 15 residues. The CDR3 region is CASSNQGALNQPQHF. The CDR3 DNA reads as TGTGCCAGCAGCAACCAGGGGGCCTTAAATCAGCCCCAGCATTTT.

The chain joins TRBV2 to TRBJ1-2, with 7 positions matching TRBD1. J gave up 7 bases and V 5 bases, and 13 bases lay outside the gene matches. Germline lookup yields CDR1 SNHLY and CDR2 FYNNEI. The CDR3 spans 15 residues. CDR3 loop: CASSQGRGALSGYTF. CDR3 nucleotide sequence: TGTGCCAGCAGTCAAGGCAGGGGGGCTTTGTCTGGCTACACCTTC.

The J gene is TRBJ2-7, the V gene TRBV20-1; possible D gene TRBD1, 6 bases. Germline V gives CDR1 DFQATT, CDR2 SNEGSKA (reference sequence). Trimming shortened V by 7 bases and J by 2 bases, and 15 bases separated the two germline ends. The CDR3 runs to 13 residues. CDR3 DNA: TGCAGTGTGCGAACCACAGGGACCTACGAGCAGTACTTC. Translating gives CSVRTTGTYEQYF.

The chain combines TRBV5-1 with TRBJ2-4; D is uncertain. CDR1 and CDR2 from the germline V gene are SGHRS and YFSETQ. The CDR3 runs 15 residues. V gave up 0 bases and J gave up 2 bases, with 9 bases separating them. This chain's CDR3 is CASSLGQGTKNIQYF. CDR3 bases: TGCGCCAGCAGCTTGGGTCAAGGAACCAAAAACATTCAGTACTTC.

This chain joins TRBV12-3 or TRBV12-4 and TRBJ2-5; 9 nucleotides align to TRBD2. V trimming: 1 base; J trimming: 5 bases; junction bases outside the gene matches: 8. This CDR3 spans 16 amino acids. The CDR3 is CASSLGRGGRRETQYF. In nucleotides, the CDR3 is TGTGCCAGCAGTTTAGGGCGGGGGGGCCGTCGGGAGACCCAGTACTTC.

The chain recombines TRBV28 with TRBJ1-6, with D possibly TRBD1 on 6 matching bases. Germline CDR1 and CDR2: MDHEN and SYDVKM. Trimming shortened V by 3 bases and J by 7 bases, and 16 bases separated the two germline ends. The CDR3 is made up of 16 amino acids. The CDR3 here is CASSFNTGPGNSPLHF. For the CDR3, the DNA is TGTGCCAGCAGTTTTAATACAGGGCCAGGAAATTCACCCCTCCACTTT.

This clonotype occurred a few times. The chain is built from TRBV20-1 and TRBJ2-7, with D unresolved. CDR1 and CDR2 from the germline V gene are DFQATT and SNEGSKA (reference sequence). The CDR3 has 13 residues. The germline V and J ends were trimmed by 3 bases and 0 bases, with 9 bases remaining between them. Written as DNA, the CDR3 is TGCAGTGCTAGGCAGAAAAACTCCTACGAGCAGTACTTC. Its protein is CSARQKNSYEQYF.

In this sample, this clonotype turned up a few times. The chain employs TRBV7-9 and TRBJ1-2; D remains unclear. Germline V lookup: CDR1 SEHNR, CDR2 FQNEAQ (reference sequence). The CDR3 consists of 15 residues. V was pared by 2 bases and J by 8 bases, with 18 bases between. CDR3 region: CASSLLEHPGGGYTF. CDR3 DNA sequence: TGTGCCAGCAGCTTACTCGAGCATCCCGGCGGGGGCTACACCTTC.